A selection of T cell receptor beta chains follows, all from one sample in a study of post-analysis software for immune sequencing data. TCRdb reprocessed the PCR reads with MiXCR, giving one entry per CDR3 protein. The table has around 200,000 distinct CDR3 sequences, 29% seen once. The sequencing input was blood. The receptor source for this set is a girl aged 2-17 years with multiple sclerosis. The CDR3 runs from the conserved cysteine through the conserved F or W. Fields, in order: clone size, V gene, D gene, J gene, CDR3 protein, CDR3 DNA. A D gene is named only where the DNA matches it firmly. Clone size is not always given. Where it is, it says once, few, many or a class for expanded clones.

>.|TRBV2|.|TRBJ2-7
CATRLESSYEQYF
TGTGCCACCCGACTGGAAAGTTCCTACGAGCAGTACTTC
>many|TRBV10-1|TRBD1|TRBJ2-7
CASSEQGQSYYEQYF
TGCGCCAGCAGTGAGCAGGGACAGAGTTACTACGAGCAGTACTTC
>.|TRBV5-1|TRBD2|TRBJ2-5
CASSAGGGLQETQYF
TGCGCCAGCAGCGCCGGCGGGGGGTTACAAGAGACCCAGTACTTC
>.|TRBV5-1|.|TRBJ1-2
CASSLDGQAYGYTF
TGCGCCAGCAGCTTGGATGGGCAGGCCTATGGCTACACCTTC
>many|TRBV7-9|TRBD2|TRBJ2-3
CASSTGLAGSTDTQYF
TGTGCCAGCAGCACGGGACTAGCGGGGAGCACAGATACGCAGTATTTT
>many|TRBV28|.|TRBJ1-2
CASSLSYGYTF
TGTGCCAGCAGTTTGAGCTATGGCTACACCTTC
>many|TRBV6-4|.|TRBJ1-2
CASRDTGSQGYTF
TGTGCCAGCAGGGATACAGGGAGTCAGGGCTACACCTTC
>many|TRBV12-3/TRBV12-4|.|TRBJ2-7
CASSLAGGRIEQYF
TGTGCCAGCAGTTTAGCTGGAGGGCGGATCGAGCAGTACTTC
>many|TRBV28|TRBD2|TRBJ2-4
CASSTNAGLAGRIQYF
TGTGCCAGCAGTACGAACGCAGGACTAGCGGGACGCATTCAGTACTTC
>.|TRBV11-2|TRBD1|TRBJ1-2
CASSSSGTGVRGYTF
TGTGCCAGCAGCTCTTCCGGGACAGGGGTCCGTGGCTACACCTTC
>few|TRBV28|.|TRBJ2-4
CASRPKQAKNIQYF
TGTGCCAGCAGGCCGAAGCAGGCCAAAAACATTCAGTACTTC